This TCR beta chain was retrieved from a study of blood T cell repertoires in COVID-19 (dated by TCRdb to 2020 to 2022). Describing the broader study: Samples covering the acute and convalescent phases of COVID-19 were provided by collaborators in the United States, Italy and Spain. The prospective study material was composed of cDNA or gDNA derived from T cells, B-cell-depleted T cells, or PBMCs. Deeply sampled blood TCRbeta repertoires from subjects exposed to, actively infected with, or recovered from COVID-19 were included in the dataset. A freely available public database, intended as a resource for researchers studying the immune response to SARS-CoV-2, is where the repertoires were released. The samples were drawn from the first 160 participants of the ongoing ImmuneRACE study and from more than 1,000 subjects provided by 6 global collaborators. Sample metadata almost always included a de-identified subject ID, COVID-19 status, age in years and sex. Where available, HLA class I and class II types were taken from metadata supplied by the sample provider and were not determined by assay-based typing.

The paper's findings and limits, for the study overall: The amount of clinical and demographic metadata varied by source and participant and was provided uncurated.

Whole blood was collected in K2EDTA tubes by collaborating institutions according to the institutions' own protocols. For TCRbeta analysis, collaborators shipped samples as frozen whole blood, isolated PBMCs, or DNA extracted from either of those sample types. Sequences SGHDN (CDR1) and FVKESK (CDR2) are obtained from the germline V gene. The CDR3 contains 14 residues, cysteine and phenylalanine counted. CDR3 DNA only is kept here, 42 bases in frame from base 1. V and J are trimmed by 6 bases and 1 base, and the gene matches miss 4 bases of the junction. TCRbeta CDR3 regions were amplified from genomic DNA by means of the immunoSEQ Assay, a bias-controlled multiplex PCR. The published analysis was carried out like this. Nucleated cell counts per sample were estimated from amplification of reference gene primers within the assay. Sequence reads were collapsed and filtered to measure the absolute abundance of every unique TCRbeta CDR3 rearrangement. For each sample, productive Simpson clonality was calculated by taking the square root of Simpson's diversity index across productive rearrangements. TCRdb retrieved this table from immuneACCESS and kept in-frame rearrangements only. Not all clones are present; in checked studies, unresolved V genes account for under half, and no reason is known for the remainder. The DNA was the basis for D and trimming; V, J and clone size are from that table. For this sample the table gives tens of thousands of clones, of which 84% were detected only once. The top ten clonotypes cover more than 20% of the sample.

Comments on this clone: The clone's antigen remains unknown. Base-call qualities are not available, and no considerably larger clone is one nucleotide away.

The source is a man between 60 and 70 years old with acute or convalescent COVID-19. The V and J segments used are TRBV14 and TRBJ1-1; TRBD1 matches 8 bases in the middle. Sequenced material: peripheral blood. The DNA is as follows: TGTGCCAGCAGACAGGGGGTCCGGAACACTGAAGCTTTCTTT. This yields the protein CASRQGVRNTEAFF.